This T cell receptor beta chain was identified during a study of blood T cell repertoires in COVID-19. Across the study: The study drew acute and convalescent COVID-19 samples from the United States, Italy and Spain. PBMCs, B-cell-depleted T cells, or T cells were the source of the cDNA or gDNA that made up the material.

Authors' data handling: Estimation of nucleated cell counts was performed using reference gene primer amplification. Method: immunoSEQ multiplex PCR; TCRdb's copy keeps in-frame clones and lacks some. V and J calls and clone size are given by that table; D and trimming were obtained from the DNA. Counted here are over 150,000 clones, about 90% occurring once; the ten biggest clones make up around 21%. This receptor was identified in a man in his 70s with active or convalescent COVID-19. Sequencing was done on a sample of peripheral blood.

The CDR3 is CASSSGQEPQIYF. CDR3 DNA sequence: TGTGCCAGCAGTTCGGGACAGGAGCCCCAGATTTACTTC. V is TRBV27 and J is TRBJ2-5; 8 bases are a match to TRBD1. V was pared by 4 bases and J by 14 bases, with 12 bases of the junction left unmatched. Germline V gene sequence: CDR1 MNHEY, CDR2 SMNVEV (reference sequence). CDR3 length: 13 amino acids.